This T cell receptor beta chain was sequenced during a study of T cells in Graves' hyperthyroidism and ophthalmopathy. With respect to this clonotype: Its matching antigen is unknown.

Study conclusions and caveats: Most clonotypes expanded in the thyroid (above 0.001) were also present in blood.

Researchers took RNA transcripts and amplified the TCR beta CDR3 regions from them. Using the HTBI primer set, a first-round RT-PCR was run on the TCR CDR3. TCRdb ran MiXCR on the multiplex PCR reads and lists one entry per CDR3 protein. Of around 430,000 distinct CDR3 sequences in the sample, about 15% were seen once. It was considered stable Graves' hyperthyroidism when ophthalmopathy did not progress within 18 months. The V end was cut by 1 base, the J end by 2 bases, with 6 bases between. This CDR3 is 13 amino acids long. The V gene's germline CDR1 is GTSNPN and CDR2 SVGIG (reference sequence). Source material: blood. The chain is built from TRBV30 and TRBJ2-4, with D hard to call. The origin of this receptor is a woman in her 30s with Graves' hyperthyroidism. The CDR3 DNA reads as TGTGCCTGGAGTGGGGGTTCCAAAAACATTCAGTACTTC. Amino acids: CAWSGGSKNIQYF.